These 24 T cell receptor beta chains came from one sample sequenced in a study of T cell responses to AZD1222 COVID-19 vaccine. Clones were sequenced by immunoSEQ multiplex PCR, and TCRdb holds only the in-frame ones, with some missing. There are under 150,000 clones in the sample; around 90% occur only once, and 25% to 30% lies in the top ten. The material was peripheral blood, obtained on day 0 of AZD1222 vaccination. The receptor source for this set is an adult in good health.

The chain links TRBV7-2 to TRBJ1-6; D gene unclear. Germline CDR1 reads SGHTA; CDR2 reads FQGNSA. The CDR3 is 14 amino acids. V shed 1 base and J shed 4 bases, with 5 bases lying between them. This CDR3 is CASSLVVYNSPLHF. CDR3 nucleotide sequence: TGTGCCAGCAGCTTAGTCGTGTATAATTCACCCCTCCACTTT.

The CDR3 DNA follows: TGTGCCTGGACAACAGGGTACGAGCAGTACTTC. Amino acids: CAWTTGYEQYF. The chain is built from TRBV30 and TRBJ2-7; possibly TRBD1 for D (6 bases). Germline CDR1 GTSNPN, CDR2 SVGIG (reference sequence). This CDR3 is built from 11 residues. The V end was cut by 4 bases, the J end by 4 bases, with 8 bases between. Complete variable domain (other parts from reference TRBV30 and TRBJ2-7): SQTIHQWPATLVQPVGSPLSLECTVEGTSNPNLYWYRQAAGRGLQLLFYSVGIGQISSEVPQNLSASRPQDRQFILSSKKLLLSDSGFYLCAWTTGYEQYFGPGTRLTVT.

The chain has TRBV7-9 and TRBJ1-2; a weak D match, TRBD1 (5 bases). Per germline, CDR1 SEHNR and CDR2 FQNEAQ (reference sequence). CDR3 length: 13 amino acids. Trimming pared 5 bases from V and 4 bases from J, leaving 11 bases between. The DNA of the CDR3 is TGTGCCAGCAGCAGCAGGGTTCGCTATGGCTACACCTTC. Translating it yields CASSSRVRYGYTF.

The chain employs TRBV2 and TRBJ2-3, with TRBD2 identical over 12 bases. Germline trimming cut 6 bases from V and 8 bases from J; bases unmatched to any gene: 9. The germline V gene encodes CDR1 SNHLY and CDR2 FYNNEI. CDR3 length: 15 amino acids. The CDR3 is CASSAGLAGHSTQYF. The CDR3 DNA reads TGTGCCAGCAGCGCCGGACTAGCGGGGCATTCTACGCAGTATTTT.

This clone was recorded only once. V and J are TRBV2 and TRBJ1-5; TRBD1 matches 12 bases. The junction had 12 bases not matched to a gene; V was cut back by 8 bases and J by 4 bases. Germline lookup yields CDR1 SNHLY and CDR2 FYNNEI. CDR3 length: 17 residues. The CDR3 nucleotides read TGTGCCAGCGCCGCGGGGACAGGGGGCCTAGTAAATCAGCCCCAGCATTTT. Protein product: CASAAGTGGLVNQPQHF.

This clone was seen just once. The chain links TRBV12-3 or TRBV12-4 to TRBJ1-1, with unresolved D. Trimming removed 2 bases at V and 4 bases at J, with 8 bases between. The CDR3 consists of 13 residues. Written as DNA, the CDR3 is TGTGCCAGCAGTTTAAACCCGGTCACTGAAGCTTTCTTT. Translating gives CASSLNPVTEAFF.

The chain links TRBV2 to TRBJ1-5; TRBD1 is a possible D gene (5 bases). V lost 4 bases to trimming and J lost 7 bases, with 17 bases between them. The CDR3 totals 15 residues. Germline V gives CDR1 SNHLY, CDR2 FYNNEI. CDR3 sequence: CASSVAGNVGQPQHF. The CDR3 coding sequence is TGTGCCAGCAGTGTGGCAGGGAATGTGGGACAGCCCCAGCATTTT.

The chain joins TRBV19 to TRBJ2-3; D is possibly TRBD1 (7 bases). The CDR3 runs to 16 residues. The germline V gene has CDR1 LNHDA and CDR2 SQIVND (reference sequence). V was shortened by 3 bases and J by 3 bases, with 16 bases between the two germline ends. CDR3 in amino acids: CASSMGLQGVTDTQYF. As DNA, the CDR3 is TGTGCCAGTAGTATGGGACTTCAGGGGGTAACAGATACGCAGTATTTT.

CDR3 DNA sequence: TGTGCCAGCAGCCCCGGGTACAATGAGCAGTTCTTC. Protein: CASSPGYNEQFF. The chain uses TRBV7-9 and TRBJ2-1; no clear D. This CDR3 contains 12 residues. CDR1 is SEHNR, CDR2 FQNEAQ, per germline (reference sequence). Trimming removed 5 bases at V and 4 bases at J, with 6 bases between.

The chain joins TRBV11-1 to TRBJ2-7; the D is unclear. Trimming left V 5 bases short and J 5 bases short, with 10 bases between. The length of the CDR3 is 12 residues. Germline V gene sequence: CDR1 SGHAT, CDR2 FQDESV (reference sequence). The CDR3 loop reads CASSPNSDEQYF. The CDR3 nucleotides read TGTGCCAGCAGCCCTAACAGTGACGAGCAGTACTTC.

This clone is classed as medium-sized. The chain employs TRBV7-3 and TRBJ1-5; TRBD1 agrees at 7 bases. This CDR3 has 16 residues. The germline CDR1 and CDR2 sequences are SGHTA and FQGTGA. Trimming removed 5 bases from V and 2 bases from J; junction bases left unmatched: 9. CDR3 region: CASSPQGGGGNQPQHF. The CDR3, as DNA: TGTGCCAGCAGCCCCCAGGGGGGAGGGGGCAATCAGCCCCAGCATTTT.

This clone came up once. V is TRBV6-6 and J is TRBJ2-7; TRBD2 matches at 7 bases. With V trimmed by 0 bases and J by 4 bases, 3 bases remained unmatched. Germline loops: CDR1 MNHNY, CDR2 SVGAGI (reference sequence). The CDR3 is made up of 14 amino acids. For the CDR3, the DNA is TGTGCCAGCAGTTACTCGTCCGGGGGGTACGAGCAGTACTTC. Amino acid sequence: CASSYSSGGYEQYF.

The chain has TRBV6-2 or TRBV6-3 and TRBJ2-1, with TRBD1 matching 7 bases. This CDR3 region has 16 residues. Trimming cost V 3 bases and J 0 bases; bases outside gene matches: 5. CDR1 and CDR2 from the germline V gene are MNHEY and SVGEGT. CDR3 bases: TGTGCCAGCAGTTATGCACAGGGGAGCTCCTACAATGAGCAGTTCTTC. This codes for CASSYAQGSSYNEQFF.

The J gene is TRBJ1-5, the V gene TRBV19; 7 nucleotides agree with TRBD1. Germline assignment: CDR1 LNHDA and CDR2 SQIVND (reference sequence). CDR3 length: 14 amino acids. The V gene end was trimmed by 6 bases and the J gene end by 5 bases; junction bases not matched to a gene: 7. Here the CDR3 DNA reads TGTGCCAGTAGGCCTATGGGACAGCATCAGCCCCAGCATTTT. This codes for CASRPMGQHQPQHF.

The chain couples TRBV30 to TRBJ1-1; D gene ambiguous. CDR1 GTSNPN and CDR2 SVGIG come from the germline V gene (reference sequence). The CDR3 loop spans 14 amino acids. V lost 2 bases and J 0 bases, leaving 10 bases between the germline ends. The CDR3 protein is CAWSFTTMNTEAFF. For the CDR3, the DNA is TGTGCCTGGAGTTTCACAACCATGAACACTGAAGCTTTCTTT.

The gene calls are TRBV7-9 and TRBJ2-5; D is unresolved. The CDR3 sequence is 16 residues long. From germline, CDR1 is SEHNR and CDR2 FQNEAQ (reference sequence). Deletions cut 3 bases from V and 4 bases from J, with 18 bases between. The CDR3 region is CASSFIRPQTVETQYF. CDR3 DNA: TGTGCCAGCAGCTTTATTCGGCCCCAGACCGTAGAGACCCAGTACTTC.

DNA for the CDR3: TGTGCCAGCAGCTTAGGGCTAGCGGGTAGGAGCTCCTACAATGAGCAGTTCTTC. It encodes CASSLGLAGRSSYNEQFF. The rearrangement links TRBV7-2 to TRBJ2-1, with 8 positions matching TRBD2. The ends lost 1 base at V and 0 bases at J; junction bases unmatched: 8. The germline gives CDR1 SGHTA, CDR2 FQGNSA. The CDR3 covers 18 residues.

On this clone: Different DNA sequences within this sample yield the same CDR3. This sequence joins TRBV27 and TRBJ1-2; 7 bases are a match to TRBD1. This CDR3 comprises 14 residues. From germline, CDR1 is MNHEY and CDR2 SMNVEV (reference sequence). With V trimmed by 0 bases and J by 2 bases, 0 bases remained unmatched. CDR3: CASSLSGGNYGYTF. CDR3 bases: TGTGCCAGCAGTTTATCAGGGGGCAACTATGGCTACACCTTC.

About this clone itself: The junction departs from the called germline gene at one end, perhaps through a read error. The V gene is TRBV11-2, the J gene TRBJ2-7; TRBD2 is a possible D gene (5 bases). CDR1 is SGHAT, CDR2 FQNNGV, per germline. The CDR3 contains 15 residues. The CDR3 DNA follows: TGTGCCAGCAGCTTAGTAATGGGAGACGGAACTCCTACAGCCTTC. Protein sequence: CASSLVMGDGTPTAF.

V gene TRBV4-3 combines with J gene TRBJ1-2; D perhaps matches TRBD1 (6 bases). V gave up 1 base and J gave up 3 bases, with 15 bases separating them. In germline, CDR1 is LGHNA, CDR2 YSLEER. This CDR3 is built from 16 residues. CDR3 region: CASSQAGVPGDYGYTF. The CDR3 DNA reads as TGCGCCAGCAGCCAAGCAGGAGTCCCAGGGGACTATGGCTACACCTTC.

This clone has a single count. The genes are TRBV7-6 and TRBJ2-3; D possibly uses TRBD1 or TRBD2 (5 bases each). CDR1 and CDR2 (germline): SGHVS, FNYEAQ. The V end was cut by 1 base, the J end by 0 bases, with 14 bases between. The CDR3 extends over 17 amino acids. The CDR3 DNA is TGTGCCAGCAGCTTAGGGGGTGGGACGGATAGCACAGATACGCAGTATTTT. Encoded protein: CASSLGGGTDSTDTQYF.

This chain connects TRBV5-4 to TRBJ1-2, with D possibly TRBD1 on 6 matching bases. The CDR3 is 15 amino acids. The germline CDR1 and CDR2 sequences are SGHNT and YYREEE (reference sequence). V gave up 0 bases and J gave up 4 bases, with 13 bases separating them. CDR3 protein: CASSLDRVGTYGYTF. In nucleotides, the CDR3 is TGTGCCAGCAGCTTGGACAGGGTGGGTACCTATGGCTACACCTTC. The variable domain in full, completed from reference TRBV5-4 and TRBJ1-2, reads ETGVTQSPTHLIKTRGQQVTLRCSSQSGHNTVSWYQQALGQGPQFIFQYYREEENGRGNFPPRFSGLQFPNYSSELNVNALELDDSALYLCASSLDRVGTYGYTFGSGTRLTVV.

This clone was counted only a few times. The chain is built from TRBV27 and TRBJ2-7; D remains ambiguous. Trimming cost V 6 bases and J 0 bases, with 9 bases left between them. The germline gives CDR1 MNHEY, CDR2 SMNVEV (reference sequence). This CDR3 is built from 13 residues. CDR3: CASRKHVSYEQYF. The DNA of the CDR3 is TGTGCCAGCAGAAAACACGTCTCCTACGAGCAGTACTTC.

This sequence joins TRBV5-1 and TRBJ1-1; tentative D call: TRBD1 (5 bases). Germline loops: CDR1 SGHRS, CDR2 YFSETQ. V was trimmed by 2 bases and J by 3 bases, leaving 8 bases between them. The CDR3 is 13 residues long. The CDR3 coding sequence is TGCGCCAGCAGCTTTTCGGGGGACACTGAAGCTTTCTTT. Amino acids: CASSFSGDTEAFF.